This T cell receptor (beta chain) was captured in a study of beta chain features in type 1 diabetes. Whole-study findings and limits: Shorter TCRB CDR3s, moderately but significantly so, marked every one of the four CD4+ subsets in Type 1 diabetes patients. Individuals with type 1 diabetes displayed fewer insertions and more deletions at VDJ junctions.

This clone was picked up a small number of times. Its antigen remains unknown. This sample includes further DNA sequences coding for the same CDR3. The length of the CDR3 is 14 residues. Trimming cost V 4 bases and J 1 base, with 11 bases left between them. Germline CDR1 SGHNT, CDR2 YYREEE (reference sequence). The sequenced template was cDNA made from the entire isolated RNA. Measured with immunoSEQ multiplex PCR; TCRdb has only the in-frame clones, and not every one. The table shows over 700,000 clones, with roughly 16% occurring only once. This TCR was sampled from a woman between 18 and 29 years old in good health. The sequencing sample was made of naive CD4+ T cells from blood. This chain joins TRBV5-4 and TRBJ2-5; possibly TRBD1 for D (5 bases). Written as DNA, the CDR3 is TGTGCCAGCAGCCTAGGGGCAGGCCAAGAGACCCAGTACTTC. Its protein is CASSLGAGQETQYF. Full variable domain (outside the CDR3, taken from reference TRBV5-4 and TRBJ2-5): ETGVTQSPTHLIKTRGQQVTLRCSSQSGHNTVSWYQQALGQGPQFIFQYYREEENGRGNFPPRFSGLQFPNYSSELNVNALELDDSALYLCASSLGAGQETQYFGPGTRLLVL.